Below are 15 T cell receptor beta chains sequenced from a single sample in a study of blood T cells in healthy people across ages. With a J-beta primer mix and a sample-barcoded 5' primer, a second PCR ran 7 to 11 cycles. MiXCR, run by TCRdb on the 5' RACE reads, gives a single entry per CDR3 protein. The table lists around 1,000,000 distinct CDR3 sequences, roughly two fifths of them singletons, with less than 15% in the top ten. Material for sequencing was blood. These receptors all stem from a man in his late teens or twenties in good health.

The V call is TRBV25-1, the J call TRBJ2-3, with TRBD1 matching over 10 bases. CDR3 size: 17 residues. V shed 6 bases, J shed 2 bases, and the junction held 11 bases outside the gene matches. Germline CDR1 MGHDK, CDR2 SYGVNS. CDR3 DNA: TGTGCCAGCAGGCAGACGGCGGGACAGGGGACCACAGATACGCAGTATTTT. This sequence encodes CASRQTAGQGTTDTQYF. Using reference TRBV25-1 and TRBJ2-3 for the parts outside the CDR3, the full variable domain is EADIYQTPRYLVIGTGKKITLECSQTMGHDKMYWYQQDPGMELHLIHYSYGVNSTEKGDLSSESTVSRIRTEHFPLTLESARPSHTSQYLCASRQTAGQGTTDTQYFGPGTRLTVL.

The chain carries TRBV7-2 and TRBJ1-6; the match to TRBD1 covers 8 bases. Trimming took 1 base from V and 7 from J; bases not matched to a gene: 6. The CDR3 extends over 16 amino acids. From germline, CDR1 is SGHTA and CDR2 FQGNSA. CDR3 in amino acids: CASSLGAGGANSPLHF. DNA for the CDR3: TGTGCCAGCAGCTTAGGCGCAGGGGGCGCGAATTCACCCCTCCACTTT.

V and J are TRBV7-7 and TRBJ2-2, with a possible D match to TRBD2 (5 bases). Looked up from germline, CDR1 is SSHAT and CDR2 is FNYEAQ (reference sequence). The V end lost 1 base, the J end lost 6 bases, and 9 bases lay between the germline ends. The CDR3 sequence is 14 residues long. Here the CDR3 DNA reads TGTGCCAGCAGCTTAGATGAGGGCCCCGGGGAGCTGTTTTTT. It translates to CASSLDEGPGELFF.

The chain employs TRBV20-1 and TRBJ1-2; perhaps TRBD1 as D (5 bases). The CDR3 runs 11 residues. The germline V gene encodes CDR1 DFQATT and CDR2 SNEGSKA (reference sequence). CDR3 bases: TGCAGCCATAGGGACGGTCTAGGCTACACCTTC. Amino acid sequence: CSHRDGLGYTF.

The CDR3 DNA sequence: TGTGCCAGCAGCCCAACAGGGAAAAGCACAGATACGCAGTATTTT. Its protein is CASSPTGKSTDTQYF. V and J are TRBV7-8 and TRBJ2-3, with a weak D call TRBD1 (6 bases). This CDR3 is 15 amino acids long. The germline gives CDR1 SGHVS, CDR2 FQNEAQ. V was cut by 5 bases and J by 0 bases, with 12 bases left in between.

The chain has TRBV12-3 or TRBV12-4 and TRBJ2-1; weak D call: TRBD2 (6 bases). The end of the DNA fits TRBJ2-7 better, so the J call may be wrong. CDR3 length: 16 amino acids. The CDR3 DNA sequence: TGTGCCAGCAGTTACTCGGCGGCGGGGTTCTACAATAAGCAGTACTTC. Protein product: CASSYSAAGFYNKQYF.

This clonotype has a handful of counts. This chain connects TRBV14 to TRBJ1-1; D uncertain. The CDR3 consists of 15 residues. Germline loops: CDR1 SGHDN, CDR2 FVKESK. Deletions cut 1 base from V and 6 bases from J, with 15 bases between. This CDR3 is CASSQGTAGRAEAFF. The CDR3 DNA reads as TGTGCCAGCAGCCAAGGAACCGCGGGGAGAGCTGAAGCTTTCTTT.

The chain has TRBV6-2 or TRBV6-3 and TRBJ2-3, with D perhaps assigned TRBD1 or TRBD2 (5 bases each). Trimming left V 6 bases short and J 0 bases short, with 13 bases between. The length of the CDR3 is 15 residues. The germline gives CDR1 MNHEY, CDR2 SVGEGT. CDR3 bases: TGTGCCAGCAGCCCAAGGGGACCGAGCACAGATACGCAGTATTTT. Translation: CASSPRGPSTDTQYF.

V usage is TRBV7-9 and J usage is TRBJ2-7; D possibly corresponds to TRBD1 (6 bases). Germline V gene data show CDR1 as SEHNR and CDR2 as FQNEAQ (reference sequence). Trimming cost V 5 bases and J 4 bases, with 12 bases left between them. This CDR3 is built from 13 residues. The CDR3 coding sequence is TGTGCCAGCAGCGCCGGGACACCGTACGAGCAGTACTTC. As protein: CASSAGTPYEQYF.

The chain joins TRBV7-2 to TRBJ2-3; 8 bases agree with TRBD2. Trimming took 2 bases from V and 2 from J; bases not matched to a gene: 6. Germline-derived CDR1 and CDR2 are SGHTA and FQGNSA. The CDR3 loop spans 16 amino acids. The CDR3 bases are TGTGCCAGCAGCTTAATAGCGGGGACGTCCACAGATACGCAGTATTTT. Protein: CASSLIAGTSTDTQYF.

The J gene is TRBJ2-3, the V gene TRBV3-1, with 7 bases fitting TRBD2. Germline CDR1 reads LGHDT; CDR2 reads YNNKEL (reference sequence). V lost 1 base, J lost 2 bases, and 6 bases stayed unmatched. The CDR3 sequence is 16 residues long. The CDR3 here is CASSQGGGLPTDTQYF. In nucleotides, the CDR3 is TGTGCCAGCAGCCAAGGGGGGGGACTTCCCACAGATACGCAGTATTTT.

The genes are TRBV13 and TRBJ2-3; D is perhaps TRBD1 (6 bases). Between the trimmed V and J ends, which lost 5 bases and 4 bases, there was a span of 13 bases. The germline V gene has CDR1 PRHDT and CDR2 FYEKMQ (reference sequence). The CDR3 is made up of 14 amino acids. CDR3 in DNA: TGTGCCAGCAGCACAACCGAGGGGGCAGATACGCAGTATTTT. Its protein is CASSTTEGADTQYF.

This clonotype came up a few times. V usage is TRBV7-9 and J usage is TRBJ1-1, with 7 bases that match TRBD1. This CDR3 is 14 amino acids long. The germline V gene has CDR1 SEHNR and CDR2 FQNEAQ (reference sequence). Unmatched junction bases numbered 10, after V lost 6 bases and J lost 6 bases. The CDR3: CASRRAQGGAEAFF. The CDR3 DNA reads as TGTGCCAGCAGACGAGCGCAGGGGGGGGCTGAAGCTTTCTTT.

This clonotype has only a few counts. V is TRBV12-3 or TRBV12-4 and J is TRBJ1-6; maybe TRBD1 (5 bases). V lost 6 bases to trimming and J lost 6 bases, with 12 bases between them. The CDR3 spans 14 residues. This chain's CDR3 is CASSGTDSNSPLHF. The CDR3 DNA follows: TGTGCCAGCAGCGGGACTGATTCTAATTCACCCCTCCACTTT.

The V call is TRBV3-1, the J call TRBJ1-1; the match to TRBD1 covers 7 bases. Losses at the gene ends were 1 base for V and 5 bases for J; bases not matched to a gene: 4. The germline CDR1 and CDR2 sequences are LGHDT and YNNKEL (reference sequence). This CDR3 region has 14 residues. The CDR3 loop is CASSQGQGGTEAFF. CDR3 nucleotide sequence: TGTGCCAGCAGCCAAGGGCAGGGGGGGACTGAAGCTTTCTTT.